This T cell receptor (beta chain) was documented in a study of response to subunit inactivated influenza vaccine. CDR3 length equals 16 residues. V lost 1 base to trimming and J lost 3 bases; unmatched junction nucleotides: 9. Germline CDR1 DFQATT, CDR2 SNEGSKA (reference sequence). TCRdb re-called the RT-PCR reads with MiXCR, one entry per CDR3 protein. The sample has more than 450,000 distinct CDR3 sequences, roughly 10% seen once. These data also featured in a second study, about T cells expressing NK-cell markers. That report notes: Synthesis of TCR beta cDNA relied on 5'RACE template switching carrying UMIs. Four donors likewise had their CD3+CD56-NKG2C+ fraction led by these clonotypes. Expanded NKG2C+ T cell clones were not confirmed as HCMV-specific.

The gene calls are TRBV20-1 and TRBJ2-3; 8 nucleotides align to TRBD1. The TCR originated in a middle-aged man who received an inactivated influenza vaccine. Sequencing was performed on PBMCs from blood, taken on the day of vaccination. CDR3 DNA sequence: TGCAGTGCTAGAGGGGATGCGAGACAGGGGACAGATACGCAGTATTTT. Its protein is CSARGDARQGTDTQYF.